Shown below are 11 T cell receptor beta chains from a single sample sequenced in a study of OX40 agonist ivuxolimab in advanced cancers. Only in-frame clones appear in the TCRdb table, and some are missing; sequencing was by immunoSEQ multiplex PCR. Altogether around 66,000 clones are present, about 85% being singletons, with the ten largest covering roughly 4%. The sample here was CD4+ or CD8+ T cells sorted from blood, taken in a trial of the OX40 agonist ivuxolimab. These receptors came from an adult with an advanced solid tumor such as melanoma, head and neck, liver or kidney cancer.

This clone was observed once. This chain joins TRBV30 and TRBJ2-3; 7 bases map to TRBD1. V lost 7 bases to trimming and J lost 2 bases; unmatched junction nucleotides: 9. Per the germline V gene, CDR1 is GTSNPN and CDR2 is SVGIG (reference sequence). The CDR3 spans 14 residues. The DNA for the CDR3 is TGTGCCTCGACCGACAGGGAGAACACAGATACGCAGTATTTT. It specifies CASTDRENTDTQYF.

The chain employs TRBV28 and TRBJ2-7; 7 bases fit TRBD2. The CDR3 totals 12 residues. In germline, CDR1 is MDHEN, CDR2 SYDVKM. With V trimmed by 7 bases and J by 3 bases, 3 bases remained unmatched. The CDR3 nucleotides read TGTGCCAGCATAGGACTAGTCTACGAGCAGTACTTC. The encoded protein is CASIGLVYEQYF.

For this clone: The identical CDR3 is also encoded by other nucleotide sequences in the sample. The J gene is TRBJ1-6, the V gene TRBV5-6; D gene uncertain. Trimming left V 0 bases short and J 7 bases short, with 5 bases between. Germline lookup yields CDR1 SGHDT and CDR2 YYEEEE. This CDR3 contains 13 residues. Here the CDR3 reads CASSLVRNSPLHF. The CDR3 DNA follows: TGTGCCAGCAGCTTGGTCAGGAATTCACCCCTCCACTTT.

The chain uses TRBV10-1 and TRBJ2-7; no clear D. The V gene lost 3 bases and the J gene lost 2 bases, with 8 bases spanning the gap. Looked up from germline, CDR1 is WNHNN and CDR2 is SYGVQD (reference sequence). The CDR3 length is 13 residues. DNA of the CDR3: TGCGCCAGCAGTGAACGTGTTACCTACGAGCAGTACTTC. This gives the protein CASSERVTYEQYF.

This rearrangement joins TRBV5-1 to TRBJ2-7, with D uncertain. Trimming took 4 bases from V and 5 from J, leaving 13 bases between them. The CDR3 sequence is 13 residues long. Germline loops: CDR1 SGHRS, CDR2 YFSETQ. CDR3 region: CASSPDPTNEQYF. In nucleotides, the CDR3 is TGCGCCAGCAGCCCGGACCCTACGAACGAGCAGTACTTC. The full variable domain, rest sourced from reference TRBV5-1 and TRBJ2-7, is KAGVTQTPRYLIKTRGQQVTLSCSPISGHRSVSWYQQTPGQGLQFLFEYFSETQRNKGNFPGRFSGRQFSNSRSEMNVSTLELGDSALYLCASSPDPTNEQYFGPGTRLTVT.

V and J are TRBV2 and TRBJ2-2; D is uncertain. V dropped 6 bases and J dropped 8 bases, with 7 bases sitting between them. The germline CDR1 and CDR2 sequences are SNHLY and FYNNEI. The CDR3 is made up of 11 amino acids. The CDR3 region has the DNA TGTGCCAGCAGAGGATGGGGGGAGCTGTTTTTT. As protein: CASRGWGELFF.

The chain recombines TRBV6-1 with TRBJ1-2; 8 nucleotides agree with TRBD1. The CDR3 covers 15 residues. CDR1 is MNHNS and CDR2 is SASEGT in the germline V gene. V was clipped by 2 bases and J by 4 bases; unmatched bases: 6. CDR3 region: CASSETGTGGYGYTF. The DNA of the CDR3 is TGTGCCAGCAGTGAAACGGGAACAGGGGGCTATGGCTACACCTTC.

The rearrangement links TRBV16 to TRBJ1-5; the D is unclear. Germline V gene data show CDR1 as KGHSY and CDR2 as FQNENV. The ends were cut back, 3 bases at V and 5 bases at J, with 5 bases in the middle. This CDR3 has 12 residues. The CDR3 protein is CASSHQYQPQHF. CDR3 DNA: TGTGCCAGCAGCCACCAATATCAGCCCCAGCATTTT. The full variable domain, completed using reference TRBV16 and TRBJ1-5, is GEEVAQTPKHLVRGEGQKAKLYCAPIKGHSYVFWYQQVLKNEFKFLISFQNENVFDETGMPKERFSAKCLPNSPCSLEIQATKLEDSAVYFCASSHQYQPQHFGDGTRLSIL.

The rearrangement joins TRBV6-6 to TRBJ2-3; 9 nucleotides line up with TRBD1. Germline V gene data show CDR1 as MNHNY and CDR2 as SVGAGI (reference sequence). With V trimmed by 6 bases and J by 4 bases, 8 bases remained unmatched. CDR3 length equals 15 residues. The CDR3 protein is CASRVSGQGADTQYF. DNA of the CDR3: TGTGCCAGCAGAGTCTCGGGACAGGGAGCAGATACGCAGTATTTT.

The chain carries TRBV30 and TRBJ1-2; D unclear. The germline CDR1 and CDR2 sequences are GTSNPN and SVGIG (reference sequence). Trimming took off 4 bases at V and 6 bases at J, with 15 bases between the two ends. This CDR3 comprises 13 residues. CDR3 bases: TGTGCCTGGAACCACGAACCCGAAGATGGCTACACCTTC. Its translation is CAWNHEPEDGYTF.

CDR3 loop: CASSRDRVHEQYF. The CDR3 DNA reads as TGTGCCAGCAGTAGAGACAGGGTTCACGAGCAGTACTTC. The rearrangement links TRBV6-5 to TRBJ2-7; 7 bases are a match to TRBD1. V shed 5 bases, J shed 5 bases, and the junction held 6 bases outside the gene matches. The germline V gene has CDR1 MNHEY and CDR2 SVGAGI. This CDR3 has 13 residues.